This T cell receptor (beta chain) originates from a study of blood T cell repertoires in COVID-19. In the study overall: Some COVID-19 samples were acute and others convalescent; all came from the United States, Italy and Spain. Nucleic acid was either cDNA or gDNA, and it came from T cells, B-cell-depleted T cells, or PBMCs.

Germline CDR1 SGHNT, CDR2 YYREEE (reference sequence). This CDR3 contains 15 residues. The V gene lost 4 bases and the J gene lost 4 bases, with 15 bases spanning the gap. How the authors handled the data: Estimated nucleated cell counts came from reference gene primer amplification. Generated by immunoSEQ multiplex PCR, the TCRdb table keeps only in-frame clones and is missing some. Clone size and the V and J calls come from that table; the DNA yielded D and trimming. Among some 50,000 clones listed, about 87% were seen once. This clone has just one count. The sequence derives from a human donor in a cohort sampled during active COVID-19. J is TRBJ2-1 and V is TRBV5-4; the D gene is possibly TRBD2 (5 bases). The sample consisted of peripheral blood. The CDR3 loop is CASSRWGEGYNEQFF. Here the CDR3 DNA reads TGTGCCAGCAGCCGCTGGGGTGAGGGATACAATGAGCAGTTCTTC.